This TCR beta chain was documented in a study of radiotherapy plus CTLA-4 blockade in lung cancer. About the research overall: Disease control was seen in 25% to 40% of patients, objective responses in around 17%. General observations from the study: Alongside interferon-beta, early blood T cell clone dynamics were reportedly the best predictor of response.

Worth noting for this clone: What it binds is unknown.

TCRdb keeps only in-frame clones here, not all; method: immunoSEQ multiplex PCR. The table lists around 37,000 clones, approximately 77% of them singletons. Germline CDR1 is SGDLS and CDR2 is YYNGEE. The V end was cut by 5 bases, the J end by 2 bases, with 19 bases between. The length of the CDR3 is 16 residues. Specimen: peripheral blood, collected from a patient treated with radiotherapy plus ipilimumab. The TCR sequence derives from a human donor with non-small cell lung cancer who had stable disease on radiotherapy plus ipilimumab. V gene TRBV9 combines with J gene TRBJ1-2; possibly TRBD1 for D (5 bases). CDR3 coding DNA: TGTGCCAGCAGTATGACCCCTGGGCGGGGCAACTATGGCTACACCTTC. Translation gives CASSMTPGRGNYGYTF.